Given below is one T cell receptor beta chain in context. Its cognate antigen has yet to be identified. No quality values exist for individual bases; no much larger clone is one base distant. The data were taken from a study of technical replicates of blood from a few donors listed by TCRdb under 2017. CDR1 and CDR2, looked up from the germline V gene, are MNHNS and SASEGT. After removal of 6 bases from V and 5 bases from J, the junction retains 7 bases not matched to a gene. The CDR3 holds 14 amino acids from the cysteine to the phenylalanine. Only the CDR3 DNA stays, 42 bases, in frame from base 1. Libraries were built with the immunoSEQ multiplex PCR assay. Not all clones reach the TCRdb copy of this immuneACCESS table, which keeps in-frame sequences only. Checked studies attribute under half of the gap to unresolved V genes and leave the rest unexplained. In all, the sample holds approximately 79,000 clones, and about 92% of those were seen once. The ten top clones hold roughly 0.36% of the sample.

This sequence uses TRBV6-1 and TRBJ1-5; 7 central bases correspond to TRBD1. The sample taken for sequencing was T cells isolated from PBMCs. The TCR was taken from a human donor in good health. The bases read TGTGCCAGCAGCGAAAAGGGGGCTCATCAGCCCCAGCATTTT. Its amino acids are CASSEKGAHQPQHF.